What follows are 32 T cell receptor beta chains derived from one specimen sequenced in a study of graft-versus-host responses after intestinal transplantation. Their specific antigens are unknown. The method was immunoSEQ multiplex PCR; TCRdb's version includes in-frame clones alone and lacks a portion of them. Of tens of thousands of clones listed, about 95% were seen once; the top ten hold 0.23%. The sequenced sample was unstimulated CD8+ T cells sorted from spleen or lymph node cells, obtained before transplant. The receptor set was obtained from a human donor who was the organ donor for an intestinal transplant.

The rearrangement joins TRBV4-3 to TRBJ2-7, with D perhaps given as TRBD1 or TRBD2 (5 bases each). Trimming took off 1 base at V and 3 bases at J, with 28 bases between the two ends. The CDR3 is 20 residues long. Germline V gives CDR1 LGHNA, CDR2 YSLEER. CDR3 sequence reads: CASSQANLYGGGGFFYEQYF. CDR3 nucleotides: TGCGCCAGCAGCCAAGCTAACCTCTATGGGGGTGGGGGATTTTTCTACGAGCAGTACTTC.

V gene TRBV7-9 combines with J gene TRBJ1-2; no clear D. The germline V gene encodes CDR1 SEHNR and CDR2 FQNEAQ (reference sequence). V lost 2 bases to trimming and J lost 6 bases, with 1 base between them. CDR3 length equals 10 residues. CDR3 sequence: CASSLHGYTF. Here the CDR3 DNA reads TGTGCCAGCAGCTTACATGGCTACACCTTC.

The J gene is TRBJ1-1, the V gene TRBV6-5; TRBD1 might be the D (5 bases). Between the trimmed V and J ends, which lost 6 bases and 3 bases, there was a span of 11 bases. CDR1 and CDR2 from the germline V gene are MNHEY and SVGAGI. The CDR3 loop spans 13 amino acids. The CDR3 nucleotides are TGTGCCAGCAGGTGGGACGGGGACACTGAAGCTTTCTTT. This codes for CASRWDGDTEAFF.

V usage is TRBV18 and J usage is TRBJ2-3; tentatively, D is TRBD1 (6 bases). Germline CDR1 reads KGHSH; CDR2 reads LQKENI. There are 17 residues in the CDR3. The V and J ends lost 2 bases and 3 bases respectively, with 18 bases between them. This chain's CDR3 is CASSPGLTGLLTDTQYF. The CDR3 nucleotides are TGTGCCAGCTCACCAGGCTTAACAGGGCTGTTAACAGATACGCAGTATTTT. The complete variable domain, with remaining parts taken from reference TRBV18 and TRBJ2-3, reads NAGVMQNPRHLVRRRGQEARLRCSPMKGHSHVYWYRQLPEEGLKFMVYLQKENIIDESGMPKERFSAEFPKEGPSILRIQQVVRGDSAAYFCASSPGLTGLLTDTQYFGPGTRLTVL.

The chain uses TRBV23-1 and TRBJ2-3; 8 bases match TRBD1. TRBV23-1 is reported as an ORF; its role is uncertain. CDR3 size: 15 residues. The J segment lost 4 bases and the V segment lost 0 bases, leaving 3 bases of the junction unmatched. The DNA of the CDR3 is TGCGCCAGCAGTCAATCCCTACAGGGGGCAGATACGCAGTATTTT. Translating gives CASSQSLQGADTQYF.

The J gene is TRBJ2-3, the V gene TRBV7-9; a weak D match, TRBD1 (5 bases). The CDR3 is 14 residues long. The V end was cut by 5 bases, the J end by 4 bases, with 13 bases between. Germline loops: CDR1 SEHNR, CDR2 FQNEAQ (reference sequence). Here the CDR3 reads CASSDPTVADTQYF. In DNA, the CDR3 is TGTGCCAGCAGCGACCCGACAGTGGCAGATACGCAGTATTTT.

The V call is TRBV9, the J call TRBJ1-1; maybe TRBD1 (5 bases). The germline CDR1 and CDR2 sequences are SGDLS and YYNGEE. The V end was cut by 2 bases, the J end by 3 bases, with 8 bases between. The CDR3 has 13 residues. The CDR3: CASSVQGHTEAFF. In DNA form, the CDR3 reads TGTGCCAGCAGCGTTCAGGGCCACACTGAAGCTTTCTTT.

The chain links TRBV6-6 to TRBJ1-5, with D hard to call. The CDR3 is 14 residues long. Germline V gives CDR1 MNHNY, CDR2 SVGAGI (reference sequence). Trimming removed 2 bases at V and 4 bases at J, with 9 bases between. The CDR3: CASSYTQANQPQHF. The CDR3 coding sequence is TGTGCCAGCAGTTACACTCAGGCTAATCAGCCCCAGCATTTT.

The chain carries TRBV4-3 and TRBJ1-2; 8 bases fit TRBD1. The CDR3 runs 15 residues. V shed 0 bases, J shed 8 bases, and the junction held 8 bases outside the gene matches. Germline assignment: CDR1 LGHNA and CDR2 YSLEER. In DNA, the CDR3 is TGCGCCAGCAGCCAAGATCGCCAGGGGGCGCAGGGCTACACCTTC. Translated: CASSQDRQGAQGYTF.

The chain couples TRBV28 to TRBJ1-6, with a possible D match to TRBD1 (6 bases). The CDR3 covers 12 residues. In germline, CDR1 is MDHEN, CDR2 SYDVKM. Trimming removed 6 bases at V and 8 bases at J, with 8 bases between. The CDR3 DNA follows: TGTGCCAGCAGCGACAGGTATTCACCCCTCCACTTT. Protein sequence: CASSDRYSPLHF.

The chain couples TRBV25-1 to TRBJ1-6; a weak D match, TRBD1 (6 bases). Germline V gene lookup returns CDR1 MGHDK and CDR2 SYGVNS. This CDR3 has 14 amino acids. Trimming shortened V by 4 bases and J by 8 bases, and 12 bases separated the two germline ends. This chain's CDR3 is CASSAEQGYSPLHF. For the CDR3, the DNA is TGTGCCAGCAGTGCGGAACAGGGATATTCACCCCTCCACTTT.

DNA for the CDR3: TGCGCCAGCAGCGAGGGGACTAGCGTAAAGGAGACCCAGTACTTC. Translated, it gives CASSEGTSVKETQYF. V and J are TRBV5-1 and TRBJ2-5; TRBD2 agrees at 10 bases. This CDR3 has 15 residues. The germline CDR1 and CDR2 sequences are SGHRS and YFSETQ. Trimming took 4 bases from V and 5 from J; bases not matched to a gene: 8.

The rearrangement joins TRBV6-5 to TRBJ1-1; D is possibly TRBD1 (6 bases). The CDR3 loop spans 14 amino acids. CDR1 and CDR2 (germline): MNHEY, SVGAGI. V was pared by 4 bases and J by 1 base, with 10 bases between. Here the CDR3 reads CASSWQGPNTEAFF. DNA for the CDR3: TGTGCCAGCAGTTGGCAGGGGCCGAACACTGAAGCTTTCTTT.

The chain has TRBV2 and TRBJ2-3, with 13 bases identical to TRBD2. This CDR3 contains 18 residues. The germline V gene encodes CDR1 SNHLY and CDR2 FYNNEI. The ends lost 7 bases at V and 0 bases at J; junction bases unmatched: 10. This chain's CDR3 is CASNKRGTSGDSTDTQYF. The CDR3 DNA follows: TGTGCCAGCAATAAACGGGGGACTAGCGGGGATAGCACAGATACGCAGTATTTT.

This chain uses TRBV21-1 with TRBJ2-7; TRBD2 reflects the table's D call only, with no check against the DNA. TRBV21-1 is tagged as a pseudogene. This CDR3 is 16 amino acids long. CDR3: CASSKSIAGVPHEQYF. CDR3 in DNA: TGTGCCAGCAGCAAAAGCATAGCGGGGGTTCCCCACGAGCAGTACTTC.

CDR3 bases: TGTGCCAGCAGTTACTTCGGGGCAAGCACAGATACGCAGTATTTT. It specifies CASSYFGASTDTQYF. The chain has TRBV6-5 and TRBJ2-3; tentatively, D is TRBD1 or TRBD2 (5 bases each). Looked up from germline, CDR1 is MNHEY and CDR2 is SVGAGI. Between the trimmed V and J ends, which lost 1 base and 0 bases, there was a span of 8 bases. The CDR3 has 15 amino acids.

V usage is TRBV4-1 and J usage is TRBJ1-5; 10 positions match TRBD1. The CDR3 is made up of 17 amino acids. CDR1 MGHRA and CDR2 YSYEKL come from the germline V gene. J gave up 3 bases and V 2 bases, and 7 bases lay outside the gene matches. CDR3 bases: TGCGCCAGCAGCCAACGGACAGGGGGTGATACCAATCAGCCCCAGCATTTT. This encodes CASSQRTGGDTNQPQHF.

The J gene is TRBJ2-7, the V gene TRBV27; 10 nucleotides align to TRBD1. Looked up from germline, CDR1 is MNHEY and CDR2 is SMNVEV (reference sequence). V lost 5 bases and J lost 3; bases outside the gene matches: 7. The length of the CDR3 is 15 residues. As DNA, the CDR3 is TGTGCCAGCAGTGGGTCGGGACAGGGGAACTACGAGCAGTACTTC. Protein: CASSGSGQGNYEQYF.

This sequence joins TRBV6-1 and TRBJ1-5; the D gene is possibly TRBD1 (6 bases). Germline values: CDR1 MNHNS, CDR2 SASEGT. V lost 0 bases, J lost 6 bases, and 9 bases lay in between. The CDR3 is 14 residues long. CDR3 residues: CASSEAGGGQPQHF. The CDR3 DNA reads TGTGCCAGCAGTGAAGCCGGGGGCGGTCAGCCCCAGCATTTT.

The chain combines TRBV18 with TRBJ2-3; 13 nucleotides align to TRBD2. V trimming: 5 bases; J trimming: 2 bases; junction bases outside the gene matches: 7. The CDR3 contains 17 residues. Germline CDR1 KGHSH, CDR2 LQKENI. The CDR3 reads CASSTGLAGAITDTQYF. CDR3 bases: TGTGCCAGCTCAACTGGACTAGCGGGGGCAATCACAGATACGCAGTATTTT.

The rearrangement joins TRBV7-9 to TRBJ2-7; possibly TRBD1 for D (5 bases). V was trimmed by 5 bases and J by 4 bases, leaving 27 bases between them. Looked up from germline, CDR1 is SEHNR and CDR2 is FQNEAQ (reference sequence). CDR3 size: 18 residues. This CDR3 reads CASSPWQGGMVGWYEQYF. The CDR3 region has the DNA TGTGCCAGCAGCCCTTGGCAGGGCGGAATGGTTGGTTGGTACGAGCAGTACTTC.

This sequence joins TRBV14 and TRBJ2-1; a weak D match, TRBD1 (6 bases). V was shortened by 4 bases and J by 8 bases, with 21 bases between the two germline ends. Per germline, CDR1 SGHDN and CDR2 FVKESK. The CDR3 runs to 16 residues. DNA of the CDR3: TGTGCCAGCAGCCGAACATCTGAGGGGGTCAGGGATGAGCAGTTCTTC. It specifies CASSRTSEGVRDEQFF.

The chain uses TRBV6-6 and TRBJ1-3; D unclear. V was pared by 0 bases and J by 6 bases, with 15 bases between. From germline, CDR1 is MNHNY and CDR2 SVGAGI (reference sequence). This CDR3 is 16 amino acids long. The CDR3, as DNA: TGTGCCAGCAGTTACTCGGGTGGAGCTTCCCTAAACACCATATATTTT. Its protein product is CASSYSGGASLNTIYF.

Here the CDR3 reads CASSQLTDPDYGYTF. DNA for the CDR3: TGTGCCAGCAGCCAACTAACGGATCCAGACTATGGCTACACCTTC. This chain uses TRBV14 with TRBJ1-2; D unresolved. V was trimmed by 2 bases and J by 3 bases, leaving 13 bases between them. Germline V gene lookup returns CDR1 SGHDN and CDR2 FVKESK. The CDR3 consists of 15 residues.

This chain links TRBV9 with TRBJ2-3, with TRBD2 matching over 7 bases. Germline lookup yields CDR1 SGDLS and CDR2 YYNGEE. The CDR3 loop spans 19 amino acids. V lost 3 bases, J lost 3 bases, and 19 bases stayed unmatched. CDR3 sequence (DNA): TGTGCCAGCAGCGCGAGGCGGCGGGGGACCTCCAGGGTGACAGATACGCAGTATTTT. The encoded protein is CASSARRRGTSRVTDTQYF.

This chain links TRBV9 with TRBJ2-3; 11 bases line up with TRBD1. With 4 bases clipped from V and 4 bases from J, the junction kept 17 bases outside the gene matches. The CDR3 is 19 residues long. Germline assignment: CDR1 SGDLS and CDR2 YYNGEE. The CDR3 nucleotides are TGTGCCAGCAGCCCCCGACCGGGACAGGGGGAAGAGTGGCCAGATACGCAGTATTTT. It encodes CASSPRPGQGEEWPDTQYF.

The V and J genes are TRBV28 and TRBJ2-3, with 10 nucleotides matching TRBD2. V gave up 6 bases and J gave up 2 bases; unmatched junction bases: 5. Germline CDR1 is MDHEN and CDR2 is SYDVKM. The CDR3 has 15 amino acids. The CDR3 DNA reads as TGTGCCAGCAGCGATCTAGCGGGGGACACAGATACGCAGTATTTT. Protein sequence: CASSDLAGDTDTQYF.

The chain is built from TRBV6-5 and TRBJ1-5; 7 bases are a match to TRBD1. Germline V gene sequence: CDR1 MNHEY, CDR2 SVGAGI. J lost 3 bases, V lost 5 bases, and 4 bases had no gene match. This CDR3 has 14 amino acids. This chain's CDR3 is CASSPTGVNQPQHF. Written as DNA, the CDR3 is TGTGCCAGCAGTCCTACAGGGGTCAATCAGCCCCAGCATTTT.

This rearrangement joins TRBV13 to TRBJ2-1; unclear D gene. Deletions cut 4 bases from V and 7 bases from J, with 17 bases between. Germline V CDR1 and CDR2: PRHDT, FYEKMQ (reference sequence). The CDR3 length is 15 residues. CDR3 DNA sequence: TGTGCCAGCAGCTGGGCGGTAATTGCGAGTAATGAGCAGTTCTTC. It specifies CASSWAVIASNEQFF.

V gene TRBV28 combines with J gene TRBJ2-7, with TRBD1 matching over 7 bases. With 6 bases clipped from V and 4 bases from J, the junction kept 12 bases outside the gene matches. CDR1 and CDR2 from the germline V gene are MDHEN and SYDVKM. The CDR3 runs 15 residues. CDR3 DNA sequence: TGTGCCAGCAGCACCCCTGCCGGGACAGAATACGAGCAGTACTTC. Protein sequence: CASSTPAGTEYEQYF.

This sequence joins TRBV5-6 and TRBJ2-7, with a tentative D call TRBD1 (5 bases). The CDR3 spans 14 residues. In germline, CDR1 is SGHDT, CDR2 YYEEEE. Trimming shortened V by 0 bases and J by 3 bases, and 10 bases separated the two germline ends. CDR3: CASSLAAGLYEQYF. Here the CDR3 DNA reads TGTGCCAGCAGCTTGGCCGCAGGGCTCTACGAGCAGTACTTC.

This clone was counted once. The chain is built from TRBV27 and TRBJ2-2, with D perhaps assigned TRBD1 or TRBD2 (5 bases each). V gave up 2 bases and J gave up 1 base, with 11 bases separating them. The CDR3 is 16 residues long. Germline CDR1 MNHEY, CDR2 SMNVEV (reference sequence). The CDR3 bases are TGTGCCAGCAGTTTACCCGGGACGGAGAACACCGGGGAGCTGTTTTTT. Protein sequence: CASSLPGTENTGELFF.